This T cell receptor (beta chain) was retrieved from a study of CD8+ T cells in alopecia areata. Points from the study as a whole: The study also sequences resident alphabeta T cells of normal skin in scalp samples. Scalp lesions, especially in alopecia totalis/universalis, had higher clonality than normal scalp.

Germline CDR1 reads SGHDT; CDR2 reads YYEEEE. The CDR3 extends over 15 amino acids. The V and J ends lost 2 bases and 4 bases respectively, with 15 bases between them. Sequencing used cDNA as its template, made by extracting RNA and reverse transcribing it. Some clones are missing from TCRdb's copy, which holds only in-frame ones; the method was immunoSEQ multiplex PCR. Of about 110,000 clones in the sample, approximately 59% were seen once. On this clone: Antigen unknown.

The chain carries TRBV5-6 and TRBJ1-1, with D tentatively TRBD1 (6 bases). Sequenced: CD8+ T cells sorted from blood. This sequence originates from a human donor in good health. The CDR3 DNA sequence: TGTGCCAGCAGCTTAGTGACAGGAGTTTCCACTGAAGCTTTCTTT. Residues: CASSLVTGVSTEAFF.